This TCR beta chain was captured by sequencing in a study of T cells in Graves' hyperthyroidism and ophthalmopathy. Study-wide context: The initial diagnosis was the point when peripheral blood was collected, ahead of any treatment. Study results and caveats: Most thyroid clonotypes with frequency above 0.001 were detected in blood.

A sample of blood taken at first hyperthyroidism diagnosis preceded any ophthalmopathy symptoms. The CDR3 regions of TCR beta were amplified from RNA transcripts. HTBI primers were the set used in a first-round RT-PCR of the TCR CDR3. Each CDR3 protein is one row after TCRdb ran MiXCR on the multiplex PCR reads. Altogether approximately 260,000 distinct CDR3 sequences are present, nearly 15% being singletons, with the ten largest covering over 30%. Germline V gene sequence: CDR1 SGHVS, CDR2 FNYEAQ. V was pared by 5 bases and J by 5 bases, with 21 bases between. This CDR3 contains 17 residues. This clonotype was counted ten times or more. Its antigen is not identified.

The specimen sequenced was blood. The receptor was isolated from a woman in her forties or fifties with Graves' hyperthyroidism that later progressed to Graves' ophthalmopathy. The chain employs TRBV7-6 and TRBJ2-2; the D gene is possibly TRBD1 (6 bases). The CDR3 DNA follows: TGTGCCAGCAGCCCGAGCCTTTACAGGGCTGGGACCGGGGAGCTGTTTTTT. Amino acid sequence: CASSPSLYRAGTGELFF.